The rows below give T cell receptor beta chains drawn from one sample of a study of blood T cell repertoires in COVID-19. Profiling relied on immunoSEQ multiplex PCR, and the TCRdb table lists in-frame clones only, not all of them. Counted here are fewer than 250,000 clones, approximately 83% occurring once; the ten biggest clones make up approximately 4%. Source material: PBMCs or T cells enriched from blood (not recorded which). These receptors were taken from a woman aged 40 to 50 who had been exposed to COVID-19. The CDR3 runs from the conserved cysteine through the conserved F or W. For some rows the clone size is stated as once, few or many, or as a class when expanded; others skip it.

clone size	V gene	J gene	CDR3 protein
few	TRBV4-2	TRBJ2-3	CASSQYGSEPDTQYF
NA	TRBV4-1	TRBJ1-4	CASSIYRATNEKLFF
NA	TRBV18	TRBJ1-2	CASSLSGQGTYGYTF
NA	TRBV3-1/TRBV3-2	TRBJ2-7	CASSQDLPSGGVYEQYF
NA	TRBV6-2/TRBV6-3	TRBJ1-4	CASSHRQGNEKLFF
NA	TRBV27	TRBJ2-1	CASSVGTTSYNEQFF
NA	TRBV5-6	TRBJ2-7	CASSFFGTAYEQYF
NA	TRBV6-5	TRBJ2-7	CASRRTTDYEQYF
NA	TRBV6-5	TRBJ2-2	CASTRNTNTGELFF
few	TRBV29-1	TRBJ1-4	CSVTLATNEKLFF
NA	TRBV9	TRBJ1-2	CASSTTGGWDYTF
NA	TRBV28	TRBJ1-1	CASSPQGTEAFF
NA	TRBV2	TRBJ1-4	CASSFQDTTNEKLFF
NA	TRBV6-7	TRBJ2-7	CASSYSRSMTVESYEQYF
NA	TRBV7-2	TRBJ1-3	CASSWAQTDSGNTIYF
few	TRBV12-3/TRBV12-4	TRBJ2-3	CASSLLAPDTQYF
once	TRBV3-1/TRBV3-2	TRBJ1-3	CASSRGSGNTIYF
NA	TRBV5-1	TRBJ1-2	CASSSGTANYGYTF
NA	TRBV29-1	TRBJ2-1	CSVPGQFF
NA	TRBV6-2/TRBV6-3	TRBJ2-2	CASSKGQYTGELFF
NA	TRBV28	TRBJ1-5	CASSTTGPLQGNQPQHF
NA	TRBV5-4	TRBJ2-2	CASSSDTGELFF
NA	TRBV6-5	TRBJ2-1	CASRGEGGNEQFF
NA	TRBV7-2	TRBJ1-6	CASSPRTASNSPLHF
once	TRBV6-5	TRBJ2-1	CASTGTGHNEQFF
NA	TRBV7-9	TRBJ1-2	CASSLGDSHGYTF
few	TRBV18	TRBJ2-7	CASSPRDSSYEQYF
once	TRBV6-5	TRBJ2-1	CASSYGLERGWDEQFF
NA	TRBV18	TRBJ1-3	CASSPPGAGNTIYF
NA	TRBV10-3	TRBJ2-1	CAIALISGGRDEQFF
NA	TRBV7-8	TRBJ2-3	CASSSDIAGASTDTQYF